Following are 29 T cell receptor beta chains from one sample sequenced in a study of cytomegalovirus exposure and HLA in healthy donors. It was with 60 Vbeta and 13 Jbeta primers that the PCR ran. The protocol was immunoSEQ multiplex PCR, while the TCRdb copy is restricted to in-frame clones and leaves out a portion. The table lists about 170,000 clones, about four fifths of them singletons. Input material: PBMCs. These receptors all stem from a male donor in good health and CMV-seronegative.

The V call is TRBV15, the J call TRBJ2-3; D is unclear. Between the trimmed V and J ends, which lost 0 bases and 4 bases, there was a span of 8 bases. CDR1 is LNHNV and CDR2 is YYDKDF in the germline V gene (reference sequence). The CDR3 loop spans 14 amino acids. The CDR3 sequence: CATSRDLAADTQYF. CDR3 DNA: TGTGCCACCAGCAGAGATCTCGCAGCAGATACGCAGTATTTT. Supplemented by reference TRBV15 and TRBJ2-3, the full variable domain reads DAMVIQNPRYQVTQFGKPVTLSCSQTLNHNVMYWYQQKSSQAPKLLFHYYDKDFNNEADTPDNFQSRRPNTSFCFLDIRSPGLGDTAMYLCATSRDLAADTQYFGPGTRLTVL.

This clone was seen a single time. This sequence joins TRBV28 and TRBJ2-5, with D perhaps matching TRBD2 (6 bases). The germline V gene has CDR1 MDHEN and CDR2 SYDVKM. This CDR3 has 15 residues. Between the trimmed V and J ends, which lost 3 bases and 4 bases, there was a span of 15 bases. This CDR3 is CASSFSGQGGETQYF. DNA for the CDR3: TGTGCCAGCAGTTTTAGCGGTCAGGGTGGAGAGACCCAGTACTTC.

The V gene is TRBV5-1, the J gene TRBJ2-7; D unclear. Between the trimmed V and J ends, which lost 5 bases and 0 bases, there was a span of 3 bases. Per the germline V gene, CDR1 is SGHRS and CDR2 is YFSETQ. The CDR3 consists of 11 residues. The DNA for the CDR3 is TGCGCCAGCAGTTACTCCTACGAGCAGTACTTC. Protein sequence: CASSYSYEQYF.

CDR3 in DNA: TGCAGCGTTGAGGGGGGAGGACCCCACAATGAGCAGTTCTTC. Encoded protein: CSVEGGGPHNEQFF. The rearrangement links TRBV29-1 to TRBJ2-1; D perhaps matches TRBD2 (6 bases). V was pared by 3 bases and J by 5 bases, with 14 bases between. This CDR3 contains 14 residues. The germline gives CDR1 SQVTM, CDR2 ANQGSEA.

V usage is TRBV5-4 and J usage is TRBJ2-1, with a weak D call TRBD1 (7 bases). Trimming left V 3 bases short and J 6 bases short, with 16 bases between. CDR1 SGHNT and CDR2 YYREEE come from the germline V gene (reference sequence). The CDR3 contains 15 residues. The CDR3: CASSSGTQGGNEQFF. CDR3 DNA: TGTGCCAGCAGCTCCGGGACCCAGGGGGGCAATGAGCAGTTCTTC.

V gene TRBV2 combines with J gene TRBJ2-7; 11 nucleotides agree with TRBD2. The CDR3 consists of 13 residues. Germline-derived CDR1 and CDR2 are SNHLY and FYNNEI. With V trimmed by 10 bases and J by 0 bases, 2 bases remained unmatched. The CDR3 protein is CATGTSGSYEQYF. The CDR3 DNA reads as TGTGCCACCGGGACTAGCGGCTCCTACGAGCAGTACTTC.

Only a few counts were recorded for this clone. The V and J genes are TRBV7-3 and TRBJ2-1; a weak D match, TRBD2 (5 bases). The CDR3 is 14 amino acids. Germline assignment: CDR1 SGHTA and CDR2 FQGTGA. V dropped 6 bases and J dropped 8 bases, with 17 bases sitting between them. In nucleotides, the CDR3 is TGTGCCAGCAGTACCTCGAGGGATCACGATGAGCAGTTCTTC. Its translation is CASSTSRDHDEQFF.

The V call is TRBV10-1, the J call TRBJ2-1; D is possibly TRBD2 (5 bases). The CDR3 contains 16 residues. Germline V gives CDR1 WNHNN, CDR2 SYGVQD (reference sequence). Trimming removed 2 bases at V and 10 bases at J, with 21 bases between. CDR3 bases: TGCGCCAGCAGTGAGGGCGGACTGGATATCGAGAGGGAGCAGTTCTTC. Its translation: CASSEGGLDIEREQFF.

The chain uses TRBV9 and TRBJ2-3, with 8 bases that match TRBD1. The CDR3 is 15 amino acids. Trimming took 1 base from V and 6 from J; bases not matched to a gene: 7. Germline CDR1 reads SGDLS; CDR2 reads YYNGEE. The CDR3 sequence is CASSVIQTGADTQYF. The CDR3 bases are TGTGCCAGCAGCGTAATACAGACAGGGGCGGATACGCAGTATTTT.

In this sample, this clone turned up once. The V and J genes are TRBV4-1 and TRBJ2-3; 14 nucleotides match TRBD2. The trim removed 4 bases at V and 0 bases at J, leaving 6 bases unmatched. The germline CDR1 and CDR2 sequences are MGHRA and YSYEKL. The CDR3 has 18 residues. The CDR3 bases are TGCGCCAGCAGCCCCCGACTAGCGGGAGGGAGAAGCACAGATACGCAGTATTTT. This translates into CASSPRLAGGRSTDTQYF.

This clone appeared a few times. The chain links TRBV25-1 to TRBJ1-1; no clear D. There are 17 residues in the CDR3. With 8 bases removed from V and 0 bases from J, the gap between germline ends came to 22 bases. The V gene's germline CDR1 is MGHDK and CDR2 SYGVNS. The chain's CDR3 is CASSTLFPGTMNTEAFF. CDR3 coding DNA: TGTGCCAGCTCAACCCTCTTTCCGGGAACCATGAACACTGAAGCTTTCTTT.

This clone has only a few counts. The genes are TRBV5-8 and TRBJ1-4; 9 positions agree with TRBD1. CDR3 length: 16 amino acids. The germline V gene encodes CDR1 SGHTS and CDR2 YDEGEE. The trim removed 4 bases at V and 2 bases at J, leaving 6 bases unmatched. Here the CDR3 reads CASSLQGATTNEKLFF. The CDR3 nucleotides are TGTGCCAGCAGCCTACAGGGGGCGACCACTAATGAAAAACTGTTTTTT.

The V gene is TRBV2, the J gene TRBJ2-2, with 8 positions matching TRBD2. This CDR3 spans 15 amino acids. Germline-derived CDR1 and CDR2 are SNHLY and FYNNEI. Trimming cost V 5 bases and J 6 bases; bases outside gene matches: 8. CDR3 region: CASSWSGGPPGELFF. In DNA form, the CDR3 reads TGTGCCAGCAGTTGGAGCGGGGGTCCCCCCGGGGAGCTGTTTTTT.

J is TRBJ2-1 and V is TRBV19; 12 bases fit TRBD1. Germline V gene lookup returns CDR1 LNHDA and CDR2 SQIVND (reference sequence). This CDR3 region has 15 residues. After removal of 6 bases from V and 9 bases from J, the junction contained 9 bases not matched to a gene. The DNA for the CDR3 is TGTGCCAGTAGAACCCGGGGACAGGGGGCCGTTGAGCAGTTCTTC. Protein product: CASRTRGQGAVEQFF. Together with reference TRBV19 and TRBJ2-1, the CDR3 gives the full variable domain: DGGITQSPKYLFRKEGQNVTLSCEQNLNHDAMYWYRQDPGQGLRLIYYSQIVNDFQKGDIAEGYSVSREKKESFPLTVTSAQKNPTAFYLCASRTRGQGAVEQFFGPGTRLTVL.

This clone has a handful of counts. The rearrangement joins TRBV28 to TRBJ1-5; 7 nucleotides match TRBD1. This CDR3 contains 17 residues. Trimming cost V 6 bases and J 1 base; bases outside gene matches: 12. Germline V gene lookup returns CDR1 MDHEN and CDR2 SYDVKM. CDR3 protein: CASRHHRQGGSNQPQHF. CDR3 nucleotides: TGTGCCAGCAGGCATCATCGACAGGGCGGCAGCAATCAGCCCCAGCATTTT.

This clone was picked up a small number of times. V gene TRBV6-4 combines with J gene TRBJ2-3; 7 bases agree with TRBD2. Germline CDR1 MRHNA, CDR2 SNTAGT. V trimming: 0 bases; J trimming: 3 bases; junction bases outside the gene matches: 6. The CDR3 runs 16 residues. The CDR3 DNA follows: TGTGCCAGCAGTGACTCGGTGGGAGGGCCTACAGATACGCAGTATTTT. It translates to CASSDSVGGPTDTQYF.

CDR3 nucleotide sequence: TGTGCCAGCAGCTCGGGACAGGGAAGGGAGCAGTACTTC. Residues: CASSSGQGREQYF. V gene TRBV5-4 combines with J gene TRBJ2-7; 9 bases are a match to TRBD1. The junction had 5 bases not matched to a gene; V was cut back by 3 bases and J by 7 bases. From germline, CDR1 is SGHNT and CDR2 YYREEE (reference sequence). The CDR3 is 13 residues long.

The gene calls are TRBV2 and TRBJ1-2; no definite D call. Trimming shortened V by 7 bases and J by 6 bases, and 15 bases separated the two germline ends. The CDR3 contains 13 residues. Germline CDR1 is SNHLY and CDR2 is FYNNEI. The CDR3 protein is CASTGVGSDGYTF. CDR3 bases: TGTGCCAGCACGGGAGTCGGGTCGGATGGCTACACCTTC.

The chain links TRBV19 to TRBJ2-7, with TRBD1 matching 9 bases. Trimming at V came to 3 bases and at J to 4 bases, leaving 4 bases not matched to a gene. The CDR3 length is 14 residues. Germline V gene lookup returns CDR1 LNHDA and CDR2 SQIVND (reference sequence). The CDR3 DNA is TGTGCCAGTAGTATCGGGACAGGGAAGTACGAGCAGTACTTC. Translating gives CASSIGTGKYEQYF. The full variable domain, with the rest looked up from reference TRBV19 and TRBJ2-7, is DGGITQSPKYLFRKEGQNVTLSCEQNLNHDAMYWYRQDPGQGLRLIYYSQIVNDFQKGDIAEGYSVSREKKESFPLTVTSAQKNPTAFYLCASSIGTGKYEQYFGPGTRLTVT.

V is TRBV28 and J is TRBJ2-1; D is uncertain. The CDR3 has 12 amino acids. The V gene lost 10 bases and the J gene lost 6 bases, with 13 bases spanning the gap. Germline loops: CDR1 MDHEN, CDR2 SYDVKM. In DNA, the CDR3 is TGTGCCACGGTGAGGCTGATCAATGAGCAGTTCTTC. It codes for CATVRLINEQFF.

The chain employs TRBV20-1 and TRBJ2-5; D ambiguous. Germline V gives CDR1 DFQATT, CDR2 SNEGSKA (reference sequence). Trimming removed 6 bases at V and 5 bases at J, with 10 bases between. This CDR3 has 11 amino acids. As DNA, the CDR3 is TGCAGTGCGCGCGTCGGGGAGACCCAGTACTTC. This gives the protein CSARVGETQYF.

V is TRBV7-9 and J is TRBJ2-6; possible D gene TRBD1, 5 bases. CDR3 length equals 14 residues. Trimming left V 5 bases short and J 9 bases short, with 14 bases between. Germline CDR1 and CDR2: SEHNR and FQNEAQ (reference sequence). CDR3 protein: CASSEDNRFNVLTF. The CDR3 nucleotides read TGTGCCAGCAGCGAAGATAACAGGTTCAACGTCCTGACTTTC.

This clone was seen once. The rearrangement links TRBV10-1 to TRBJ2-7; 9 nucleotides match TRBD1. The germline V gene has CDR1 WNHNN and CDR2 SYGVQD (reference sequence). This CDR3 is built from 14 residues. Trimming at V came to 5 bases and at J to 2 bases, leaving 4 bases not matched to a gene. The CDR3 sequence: CASSPGQGPYEQYF. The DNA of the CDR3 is TGCGCCAGCAGTCCGGGACAGGGCCCCTACGAGCAGTACTTC.

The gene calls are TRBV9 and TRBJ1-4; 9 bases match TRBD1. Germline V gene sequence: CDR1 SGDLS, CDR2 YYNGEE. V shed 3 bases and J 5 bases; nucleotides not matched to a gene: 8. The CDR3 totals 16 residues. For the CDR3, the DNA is TGTGCCAGCAGCGACCGACCCGGACAGGGGAATGAAAAACTGTTTTTT. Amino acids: CASSDRPGQGNEKLFF.

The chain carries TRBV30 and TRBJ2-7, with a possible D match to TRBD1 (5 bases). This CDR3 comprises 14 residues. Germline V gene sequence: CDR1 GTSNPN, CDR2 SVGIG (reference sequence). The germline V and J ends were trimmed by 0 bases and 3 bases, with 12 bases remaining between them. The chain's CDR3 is CAWSVSLGDYEQYF. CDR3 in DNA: TGTGCCTGGAGTGTAAGCCTAGGGGACTACGAGCAGTACTTC. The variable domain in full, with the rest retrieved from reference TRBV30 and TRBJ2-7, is SQTIHQWPATLVQPVGSPLSLECTVEGTSNPNLYWYRQAAGRGLQLLFYSVGIGQISSEVPQNLSASRPQDRQFILSSKKLLLSDSGFYLCAWSVSLGDYEQYFGPGTRLTVT.

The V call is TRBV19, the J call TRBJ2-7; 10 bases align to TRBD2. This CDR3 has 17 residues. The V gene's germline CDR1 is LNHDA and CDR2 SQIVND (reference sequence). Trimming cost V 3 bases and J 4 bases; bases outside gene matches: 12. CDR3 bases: TGTGCCAGTAGTATCCCCCGCACTAGCGGGACCGGTTACGAGCAGTACTTC. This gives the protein CASSIPRTSGTGYEQYF.

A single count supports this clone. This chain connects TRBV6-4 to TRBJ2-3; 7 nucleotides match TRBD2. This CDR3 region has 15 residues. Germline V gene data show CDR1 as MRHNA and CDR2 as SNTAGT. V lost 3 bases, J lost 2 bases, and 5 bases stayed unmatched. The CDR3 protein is CASSEGLAATDTQYF. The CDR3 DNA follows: TGTGCCAGCAGTGAAGGGCTAGCGGCCACAGATACGCAGTATTTT.

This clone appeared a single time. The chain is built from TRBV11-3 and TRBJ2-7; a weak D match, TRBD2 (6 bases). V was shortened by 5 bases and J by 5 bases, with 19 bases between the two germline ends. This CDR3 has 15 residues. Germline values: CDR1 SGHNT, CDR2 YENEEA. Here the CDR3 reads CASSPAGRDGDEQYF. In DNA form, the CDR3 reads TGTGCCAGCAGCCCAGCGGGCAGGGACGGAGACGAGCAGTACTTC.

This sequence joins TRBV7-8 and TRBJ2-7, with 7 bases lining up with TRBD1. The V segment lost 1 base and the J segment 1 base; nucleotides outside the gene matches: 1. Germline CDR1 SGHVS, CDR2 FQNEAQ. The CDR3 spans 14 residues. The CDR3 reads CASSLGDRSYEQYF. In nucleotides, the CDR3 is TGTGCCAGCAGCTTAGGGGACAGATCCTACGAGCAGTACTTC.